Listed here is a single T cell receptor beta chain. This may be a read error, as it is one base from a much larger clone. This sample is drawn from a study of early T cells in non-severe SARS-CoV-2 infection. Whole-study context: Sequencing of bulk RNA from unsorted whole blood was done, without chain pairing.

The germline CDR1 and CDR2 sequences are SEHNR and FQNEAQ (reference sequence). The V end lost 5 bases, the J end lost 4 bases, and 8 bases lay between the germline ends. CDR3 size: 12 residues. MiXCR, applied by TCRdb to the 5' RACE reads, yields one record per CDR3 protein. The sample consists of tens of thousands of distinct CDR3 sequences, 8.5% to 10% of them appearing once. The sequence was obtained from an adult who was a healthcare worker with PCR-confirmed SARS-CoV-2 infection or an uninfected control (not recorded which). The source material was whole blood. J is TRBJ1-2 and V is TRBV7-9, with a weak D call TRBD1 (5 bases). The CDR3 region is CASSRGSYGYTF. CDR3 nucleotides: TGTGCCAGCAGCAGGGGTAGCTATGGCTACACCTTC.